This note documents a single TCR beta chain sequence. Its antigen is as yet unknown. Naive-designated CD8 cells lacked CD45RO, were positively enriched for CCR7, and omitted terminally differentiated effector memory CD45RA+ cells. This record comes from a study of shared clonotypes between healthy human individuals. Whole-study findings and limits: Tissues were not sampled, only blood, and their repertoires likely differ. Memory subsets had estimated richness that was generally smaller than that of naive subsets.

Here immunoSEQ multiplex PCR was the method, and the copy in TCRdb shows in-frame clones only, minus some. The sample shows about 2 million clones, roughly 95% of them seen only once. Sequenced: naive CD8+ T cells sorted from blood. The sequence came from a man aged 18 to 30 in good health.

The DNA for the CDR3 is TGTGCCAGCAGTTTCCCGGGACTTAACAATGAGCAGTTCTTC. Protein sequence: CASSFPGLNNEQFF. This chain uses TRBV27 with TRBJ2-1; weak D call: TRBD2 (6 bases). The V end was cut by 3 bases, the J end by 5 bases, with 11 bases between. The CDR3 covers 14 residues. Germline V CDR1 and CDR2: MNHEY, SMNVEV (reference sequence).